By its share, the clone carrying this T cell receptor (beta chain) is medium-sized. The antigen remains undetermined. This sample is drawn from a study of vaccination and CD4 T cells after COVID-19. The Oncomine TCR Beta short-read assay generated sequence data from the DNA of cultured CD4+ T cells. Via MiXCR, TCRdb re-called the PCR reads, giving one row per CDR3 protein. Among several thousand distinct CDR3 sequences, 30% to 40% were seen once, and the ten largest hold 20%. Treatment here: roughly ten-day PBMC culture with coronavirus spike peptide pools or control peptides (ViraFEST assay). Samples of CD4+ T cells were obtained from the unexposed donor before the COVID-19 pandemic (2011-2018). CDR1 is KGHDR and CDR2 is SFDVKD in the germline V gene. V lost 4 bases and J 3 bases, leaving 10 bases between the germline ends. The CDR3 runs to 14 residues.

This TCR came from a human donor in good health. The V call is TRBV24-1, the J call TRBJ2-3; D gene unclear. Specimen: CD4+ T cells from blood, cultured in vitro. The CDR3 spells CATSDYPLTDTQYF. CDR3 nucleotide sequence: TGTGCCACCAGTGACTACCCATTAACAGATACGCAGTATTTT.